Each of the 29 T cell receptor beta chains below was sequenced from the same sample in a study of T cell responses to AZD1222 COVID-19 vaccine (dated by TCRdb to the early 2020s). The meaning of the sample's time point label: baseline before first vaccination. The library was built by means of the immunoSEQ multiplex PCR assay. The clones in this table, taken by TCRdb from immuneACCESS, are in-frame only. Not every clone is retained; where verified, under half of the shortfall comes from an unresolved V gene, and the cause of the rest is unknown. The table for this sample lists some 54,000 clones; nearly 90% of them were counted only once. The top ten constitute around 3.9% of the sample. Sequences were derived from peripheral blood, sampled on day 0 of AZD1222 vaccination. These receptors all come from an adult in good health.

The V gene is TRBV21-1, the J gene TRBJ2-3; no check of the table's D call, TRBD1, against the DNA was made. TRBV21-1 is listed as a pseudogene. This CDR3 is built from 13 residues. The CDR3 region is CASQGQETDTQYF. Here the CDR3 DNA reads TGTGCCAGCCAGGGTCAGGAGACAGATACGCAGTATTTT.

The chain carries TRBV5-4 and TRBJ1-1; 8 positions match TRBD1. V gave up 4 bases and J gave up 4 bases; unmatched junction bases: 9. CDR1 and CDR2 from the germline V gene are SGHNT and YYREEE (reference sequence). The CDR3 consists of 15 residues. CDR3 sequence: CASSQRQGSVTEAFF. CDR3 nucleotides: TGTGCCAGCAGCCAGAGACAGGGGTCGGTCACTGAAGCTTTCTTT. The full variable domain, with the rest looked up from reference TRBV5-4 and TRBJ1-1, is ETGVTQSPTHLIKTRGQQVTLRCSSQSGHNTVSWYQQALGQGPQFIFQYYREEENGRGNFPPRFSGLQFPNYSSELNVNALELDDSALYLCASSQRQGSVTEAFFGQGTRLTVV.

This chain uses TRBV5-1 with TRBJ1-1, with D unresolved. Per germline, CDR1 SGHRS and CDR2 YFSETQ. This CDR3 is built from 13 residues. Between the trimmed V and J ends, which lost 2 bases and 3 bases, there was a span of 8 bases. CDR3 in amino acids: CASSLGEYTEAFF. The CDR3 nucleotides read TGCGCCAGCAGCTTAGGCGAGTACACTGAAGCTTTCTTT.

The V call is TRBV19, the J call TRBJ1-2, with D perhaps TRBD1 (5 bases). Germline V lookup: CDR1 LNHDA, CDR2 SQIVND (reference sequence). Trimming took 8 bases from V and 5 from J, leaving 15 bases between them. This CDR3 is built from 13 residues. The CDR3 sequence is CASFGGDLYGYTF. CDR3 nucleotides: TGTGCCAGTTTCGGGGGGGATCTATATGGCTACACCTTC.

This sequence joins TRBV6-5 and TRBJ1-1; the D is unclear. Germline V CDR1 and CDR2: MNHEY, SVGAGI. The CDR3 has 16 residues. V was shortened by 2 bases and J by 5 bases, with 18 bases between the two germline ends. The CDR3 nucleotides are TGTGCCAGCAGTTACCGGACTGTTGGAGGGTTGACTGAAGCTTTCTTT. This encodes CASSYRTVGGLTEAFF.

CDR3 coding DNA: TGTGCCACCAGCAGAGATTTCGGCCGGTACGAGCAGTACTTC. As protein: CATSRDFGRYEQYF. The gene calls are TRBV15 and TRBJ2-7; D ambiguous. Germline V gene data show CDR1 as LNHNV and CDR2 as YYDKDF (reference sequence). V was trimmed by 0 bases and J by 4 bases, leaving 10 bases between them. This CDR3 has 14 amino acids.

This rearrangement joins TRBV5-8 to TRBJ1-2; 7 bases agree with TRBD1. The V segment lost 4 bases and the J segment 4 bases; nucleotides outside the gene matches: 7. The V gene's germline CDR1 is SGHTS and CDR2 YDEGEE. The CDR3 loop spans 14 amino acids. CDR3 DNA sequence: TGTGCCAGCAGCGTGACAGGGAGCGGCTATGGCTACACCTTC. Translated, it gives CASSVTGSGYGYTF. The full variable domain, rest sourced from reference TRBV5-8 and TRBJ1-2, is EAGVTQSPTHLIKTRGQQATLRCSPISGHTSVYWYQQALGLGLQFLLWYDEGEERNRGNFPPRFSGRQFPNYSSELNVNALELEDSALYLCASSVTGSGYGYTFGSGTRLTVV.

The V call is TRBV7-8, the J call TRBJ2-2; D is undetermined. Germline V lookup: CDR1 SGHVS, CDR2 FQNEAQ. Between the trimmed V and J ends, which lost 3 bases and 5 bases, there was a span of 4 bases. The CDR3 contains 12 residues. CDR3 residues: CASSFGTGELFF. The CDR3 DNA sequence: TGTGCCAGCAGCTTCGGGACCGGGGAGCTGTTTTTT. Together with reference TRBV7-8 and TRBJ2-2, the CDR3 gives the full variable domain: GAGVSQSPRYKVAKRGQDVALRCDPISGHVSLFWYQQALGQGPEFLTYFQNEAQLDKSGLPSDRFFAERPEGSVSTLKIQRTQQEDSAVYLCASSFGTGELFFGEGSRLTVL.

This clone was recorded a few times. The V call is TRBV9, the J call TRBJ1-3; 11 bases match TRBD1. Germline-derived CDR1 and CDR2 are SGDLS and YYNGEE. CDR3 length: 16 residues. After removal of 3 bases from V and 0 bases from J, the junction contained 2 bases not matched to a gene. CDR3 nucleotide sequence: TGTGCCAGCAGCGCAGGACAGGGGGCCTCTGGAAACACCATATATTTT. Its translation: CASSAGQGASGNTIYF.

V gene TRBV11-2 combines with J gene TRBJ2-5, with D possibly matching TRBD2 (5 bases). The CDR3 runs 14 residues. Deletions cut 5 bases from V and 2 bases from J, with 12 bases between. Germline V CDR1 and CDR2: SGHAT, FQNNGV. CDR3 amino acids: CASSGRAEQETQYF. CDR3 nucleotide sequence: TGTGCCAGCAGCGGGCGAGCGGAACAAGAGACCCAGTACTTC.

V gene TRBV7-3 combines with J gene TRBJ2-1, with a possible D match to TRBD2 (6 bases). The V gene lost 5 bases and the J gene lost 8 bases, with 10 bases spanning the gap. The CDR3 has 12 residues. Germline V gene sequence: CDR1 SGHTA, CDR2 FQGTGA. The CDR3: CASSMTSYEQFF. The CDR3 DNA reads TGTGCCAGCAGCATGACTAGTTATGAGCAGTTCTTC.

The rearrangement uses TRBV6-1 and TRBJ1-2, with 7 bases identical to TRBD1. Germline-derived CDR1 and CDR2 are MNHNS and SASEGT. Unmatched junction bases numbered 13, after V lost 4 bases and J lost 5 bases. CDR3 size: 16 residues. CDR3 amino acids: CASSAPGRGGLYGYTF. DNA of the CDR3: TGTGCCAGCAGTGCACCGGGCAGGGGGGGTCTTTATGGCTACACCTTC.

The J gene is TRBJ1-6, the V gene TRBV6-5; TRBD1 aligns across 10 bases. V trimming: 8 bases; J trimming: 14 bases; junction bases outside the gene matches: 9. The CDR3 loop spans 13 amino acids. Germline V CDR1 and CDR2: MNHEY, SVGAGI. DNA for the CDR3: TGTGCCAGCGTTGACAGGGGGCGAAGGGCCCTCCACTTT. Its translation: CASVDRGRRALHF.

This clone came up a few times. This sequence joins TRBV5-1 and TRBJ2-7, with D perhaps TRBD1 (5 bases). The CDR3 has 15 residues. Trimming stripped 0 bases from V and 5 bases from J, with 15 bases between. Germline V gene lookup returns CDR1 SGHRS and CDR2 YFSETQ. CDR3 DNA: TGCGCCAGCAGCTTGGCAGGGAAAGGTACGGACGAGCAGTACTTC. Translating it yields CASSLAGKGTDEQYF. The full variable domain, completed using reference TRBV5-1 and TRBJ2-7, is KAGVTQTPRYLIKTRGQQVTLSCSPISGHRSVSWYQQTPGQGLQFLFEYFSETQRNKGNFPGRFSGRQFSNSRSEMNVSTLELGDSALYLCASSLAGKGTDEQYFGPGTRLTVT.

The rearrangement uses TRBV6-2 or TRBV6-3 and TRBJ1-4; no firm D call. The germline gives CDR1 MNHEY, CDR2 SVGEGT. V was shortened by 0 bases and J by 5 bases, with 10 bases between the two germline ends. There are 15 residues in the CDR3. CDR3 in amino acids: CASSYSAELNEKLFF. The CDR3 bases are TGTGCCAGCAGTTACTCGGCAGAATTAAATGAAAAACTGTTTTTT.

The sample holds one count of this clone. The genes are TRBV19 and TRBJ2-7, with D possibly being TRBD1 or TRBD2 (5 bases each). This CDR3 region has 15 residues. Germline V CDR1 and CDR2: LNHDA, SQIVND (reference sequence). V gave up 4 bases and J gave up 0 bases, with 13 bases separating them. CDR3 bases: TGTGCCAGTAGTAAGGGGACGGGTAGCTCCTACGAGCAGTACTTC. It yields the protein CASSKGTGSSYEQYF.

The rearrangement links TRBV5-4 to TRBJ1-5, with D perhaps matching TRBD1 (6 bases). The CDR3 spans 16 residues. The V end lost 3 bases, the J end lost 1 base, and 14 bases lay between the germline ends. Germline V gene lookup returns CDR1 SGHNT and CDR2 YYREEE (reference sequence). CDR3 amino acids: CASSSQGVASNQPQHF. For the CDR3, the DNA is TGTGCCAGCAGCTCACAGGGTGTGGCGAGCAATCAGCCCCAGCATTTT.

The chain couples TRBV5-1 to TRBJ2-3; the D gene could be TRBD1 or TRBD2 (6 bases each). This CDR3 has 14 amino acids. Trimming removed 2 bases from V and 3 bases from J, with 10 bases in between. Looked up from germline, CDR1 is SGHRS and CDR2 is YFSETQ. The CDR3 nucleotides are TGCGCCAGCAGCTTAAGGGGGGCTACAGATACGCAGTATTTT. It translates to CASSLRGATDTQYF. The full variable domain, its missing parts supplied by reference TRBV5-1 and TRBJ2-3, is KAGVTQTPRYLIKTRGQQVTLSCSPISGHRSVSWYQQTPGQGLQFLFEYFSETQRNKGNFPGRFSGRQFSNSRSEMNVSTLELGDSALYLCASSLRGATDTQYFGPGTRLTVL.

J is TRBJ2-5 and V is TRBV4-3; TRBD1 or TRBD2 may be the D gene (6 bases each). The V end was cut by 3 bases, the J end by 7 bases, with 18 bases between. CDR3 length equals 15 residues. Germline CDR1 and CDR2: LGHNA and YSLEER. The CDR3 DNA reads as TGCGCCAGCAGCCAGTCAGTGATCCCGGGGGCGACCCAGTACTTC. Residues: CASSQSVIPGATQYF.

The CDR3 coding sequence is TGTGCCAGCAGGTTCCATGGCTCCTACAATGAGCAGTTCTTC. Its translation: CASRFHGSYNEQFF. The genes are TRBV6-5 and TRBJ2-1; D gene unclear. V gave up 6 bases and J gave up 0 bases, with 9 bases separating them. The CDR3 length is 14 residues. Germline CDR1 is MNHEY and CDR2 is SVGAGI.

This chain joins TRBV2 and TRBJ1-2, with 7 nucleotides matching TRBD1. The junction had 13 bases not matched to a gene; V was cut back by 6 bases and J by 3 bases. From germline, CDR1 is SNHLY and CDR2 FYNNEI. CDR3 length: 16 amino acids. The CDR3 sequence is CASSRYRGSADYGYTF. CDR3 nucleotide sequence: TGTGCCAGCAGCAGATACAGGGGAAGTGCGGACTATGGCTACACCTTC.

The rearrangement uses TRBV19 and TRBJ1-2; D call uncertain. This CDR3 has 15 residues. Trimming removed 5 bases from V and 4 bases from J, with 17 bases in between. In germline, CDR1 is LNHDA, CDR2 SQIVND (reference sequence). CDR3 loop: CASSPGLQGGYGYTF. The CDR3 coding sequence is TGTGCCAGTAGTCCCGGACTCCAAGGAGGCTATGGCTACACCTTC.

The chain is built from TRBV5-1 and TRBJ2-3; D is ambiguous. The CDR3 runs to 12 residues. With 6 bases removed from V and 6 bases from J, the gap between germline ends came to 11 bases. The germline V gene has CDR1 SGHRS and CDR2 YFSETQ. CDR3 residues: CASTGTLDTQYF. CDR3 sequence (DNA): TGCGCCAGCACCGGCACGCTCGATACGCAGTATTTT.

This rearrangement joins TRBV14 to TRBJ2-1, with 8 bases aligning to TRBD1. The CDR3 loop spans 15 amino acids. The V segment lost 6 bases and the J segment 4 bases; nucleotides outside the gene matches: 8. The germline V gene has CDR1 SGHDN and CDR2 FVKESK. The CDR3 DNA follows: TGTGCCAGCAGTGGACAGGGCCCCTTGTACAATGAGCAGTTCTTC. It yields the protein CASSGQGPLYNEQFF.

The rearrangement links TRBV21-1 to TRBJ1-1. TRBV21-1 represents a pseudogene. This CDR3 is 13 amino acids long. CDR3 nucleotides: TGTGCCAGCATTAGACGGGAGAACACTGAAGCTTTCTTT. Its protein is CASIRRENTEAFF.

This clone was detected once. The chain carries TRBV19 and TRBJ1-2; the D is unclear. This CDR3 has 11 amino acids. From germline, CDR1 is LNHDA and CDR2 SQIVND (reference sequence). V gave up 9 bases and J gave up 8 bases, with 13 bases separating them. Written as DNA, the CDR3 is TGTGCCAGCTGGAACCCGGGGGGCTACACCTTC. Translated: CASWNPGGYTF.

The V gene is TRBV5-4, the J gene TRBJ2-3; possibly TRBD1 or TRBD2 for D (5 bases each). Germline values: CDR1 SGHNT, CDR2 YYREEE (reference sequence). The CDR3 length is 14 residues. V was pared by 4 bases and J by 3 bases, with 12 bases between. The CDR3 nucleotides are TGTGCCAGCAGCCAGGACTGGGGGACAGATACGCAGTATTTT. Amino acids: CASSQDWGTDTQYF.

The genes are TRBV30 and TRBJ1-1, with D unclear. The CDR3 is made up of 12 amino acids. Germline CDR1 and CDR2: GTSNPN and SVGIG (reference sequence). V lost 5 bases to trimming and J lost 8 bases, with 15 bases between them. The CDR3 nucleotides are TGTGCCTGGGCCCAATCCGGAGGGGAAGCTTTCTTT. It codes for CAWAQSGGEAFF.

The chain recombines TRBV7-3 with TRBJ1-1; tentative D call: TRBD1 (5 bases). The CDR3 runs 13 residues. V lost 5 bases and J 4 bases, leaving 11 bases between the germline ends. Germline V gives CDR1 SGHTA, CDR2 FQGTGA. The CDR3 DNA reads TGTGCCAGCAGCCGGGGGGGAATCACTGAAGCTTTCTTT. Amino acid sequence: CASSRGGITEAFF.